This T cell receptor beta chain is drawn from a study of T cells in Graves' hyperthyroidism and ophthalmopathy. This CDR3 region has 12 residues. Germline-derived CDR1 and CDR2 are LGHDT and YNNKEL (reference sequence). V lost 0 bases and J 8 bases, leaving 7 bases between the germline ends. Out of over 7.5 ml of fresh peripheral blood came the PBMCs. Amplified TCR beta CDR3 regions came from RNA transcripts. The HTBI primer set was used in a first-round RT-PCR of the TCR CDR3. MiXCR, run by TCRdb on the multiplex PCR reads, gives a single entry per CDR3 protein. The sample yields around 520,000 distinct CDR3 sequences, less than 15% seen once. This clonotype was seen a few times.

This TCR was sampled from a woman in her thirties or forties with Graves' hyperthyroidism. The sequencing sample was made of blood. The chain employs TRBV3-1 and TRBJ1-2; D ambiguous. Here the CDR3 reads CASSQEGRGYTF. The CDR3 DNA sequence: TGTGCCAGCAGCCAAGAAGGACGGGGCTACACCTTC.